This passage covers 32 T cell receptor beta chains from one sample sequenced in a study of tumor-infiltrating lymphocytes in primary liver carcinoma (TCRdb year 2017). TCRdb names Illumina HiSeq 2500 as the instrument used. A constant-region primer and ProtoScript II reverse transcriptase were used to reverse-transcribe TCRbeta-specific cDNA from about 0.55 ug total RNA. Construction of the TCRbeta libraries relied on three nested rounds of multiplex PCR, following a slightly modified ARM-PCR procedure. Multiplex TRBV1-TRBV30 forward primers and a Cbeta reverse primer were used in the first two PCR rounds, each of which was run for approximately 9 cycles. The public reads were reprocessed in TCRdb via fastp at Q25 and MiXCR, keeping in-frame beta chains. Rows are unified per CDR3 protein, each entry keeping the most common DNA and genes. Recorded for this sample are 55,000 to 65,000 distinct CDR3 sequences; roughly 70% of them occurred a single time. The top ten clonotypes cover approximately 54% of the sample.

Total RNA and DNA were co-extracted without cell sorting from around 20-30 mg of bulk tissue using the AllPrep DNA/RNA mini kit. Sample: liver tumor tissue from sampling region 2. The cell subset or site label corresponds to: tumor region T2, inferior pole. Receptors were obtained from a man between 40 and 49 years old with primary liver carcinoma and hepatitis B virus infection.

This clonotype has a handful of counts. The CDR3 loop is CDISLGFVTVSTDTQYF. For the CDR3, the DNA is TGTGACATCAGCTTAGGGTTTGTGACGGTTAGCACAGATACGCAGTATTTT. The chain combines TRBV11-2 with TRBJ2-3; D gene uncertain. Germline lookup yields CDR1 SGHAT and CDR2 FQNNGV. The CDR3 has 17 amino acids.

Regarding this clonotype: A clone one base away is much larger, so this may be a read error. The chain carries TRBV12-3 or TRBV12-4 and TRBJ1-1, with D possibly TRBD1 on 6 matching bases. V was cut by 5 bases and J by 6 bases, with 16 bases left in between. This CDR3 is 14 amino acids long. The CDR3 DNA sequence: TGTGCCAGCAGTAGACGTTGGGGGCCGGCTGAAGCTTTCTTT. Amino acids: CASSRRWGPAEAFF.

Concerning this clonotype: Mismatch with germline at one junction end may stem from a read error. The chain couples TRBV11-2 to TRBJ1-4; D unclear. The CDR3 extends over 16 amino acids. Germline V gene data show CDR1 as SGHAT and CDR2 as FQNNGV. CDR3 sequence (DNA): TGTGCCAGCAGCAAGACTTCAGGAGGAAGAAGTGAAAAACTGTCTTTT. Amino acid sequence: CASSKTSGGRSEKLSF.

A single count supports this clonotype. The conserved phenylalanine or tryptophan is not found at the CDR3 terminus, so this likely reflects a read error. It is unclear where the CDR3 begins or ends on the DNA, so no DNA is shown, and the CDR3 is as TCRdb lists it. The V and J genes are TRBV6-5 and TRBJ1-6; TRBD1, the table's D call, was not compared with the DNA. Germline CDR1 and CDR2: MNHEY and SVGAGI. The CDR3 is 13 residues long, counting both termini. The CDR3 loop is CASRGIGDSPIHY.

The V gene is TRBV11-2, the J gene TRBJ2-1; D uncertain. Germline lookup yields CDR1 SGHAT and CDR2 FQNNGV. This CDR3 is built from 14 residues. The CDR3 DNA sequence: TGTGCTTGCAGCTTAGATAAAGTCTACAATGAGCAGTTCTTC. This gives the protein CACSLDKVYNEQFF.

Concerning this clonotype: An end of the junction differs from the germline gene, which may be a read error. The chain recombines TRBV4-3 with TRBJ2-6, with D maybe TRBD2 (6 bases). The CDR3 spans 17 residues. Germline assignment: CDR1 LGHNA and CDR2 YSLEER. The CDR3 nucleotides are TGCGCCAGCAGCCAAGATGGGCCAGGGCGCGGGGCCAACATCCTGAGTTTC. Encoded protein: CASSQDGPGRGANILSF.

This sequence joins TRBV4-1 and TRBJ2-7, with 9 bases matching TRBD1. The CDR3 spans 13 residues. Germline V gene data show CDR1 as MGHRA and CDR2 as YSYEKL. With V trimmed by 3 bases and J by 11 bases, 8 bases remained unmatched. The CDR3 loop reads CASSQSRDRAKYF. The CDR3, as DNA: TGCGCCAGCAGCCAGTCCCGGGACAGGGCTAAGTACTTC.

Points on this clonotype: This may be a read error, as it is one base from a much larger clone. The chain uses TRBV4-3 and TRBJ2-1; D remains unclear. The germline V and J ends were trimmed by 1 base and 5 bases, with 12 bases remaining between them. The V gene's germline CDR1 is LGHNA and CDR2 YSLEER. The CDR3 extends over 15 amino acids. DNA for the CDR3: TGCGCCAGCAGCCAAGTTTGGCTAGTGAACAATGAGCAGTTCTTC. As protein: CASSQVWLVNNEQFF.

Comment on this clonotype: One junction end does not reproduce the germline sequence, and a read error may be involved. The J gene is TRBJ2-1, the V gene TRBV7-3; TRBD2 aligns across 7 bases. Germline CDR1 is SGHTA and CDR2 is FQGTGA. The CDR3 spans 14 residues. The CDR3 reads CANSSSLANNEQFF. CDR3 coding DNA: TGTGCCAACAGCTCATCACTAGCGAACAATGAGCAGTTCTTC.

Concerning this clonotype: At one boundary the junction diverges from the germline segment, which might be a read error. The J gene is TRBJ2-3, the V gene TRBV4-3; no clear D. The better agreement between TRBJ1-5 and the DNA end casts doubt on the J call. From germline, CDR1 is LGHNA and CDR2 YSLEER. The CDR3 runs to 15 residues. The CDR3 region is CASSQGVILADTQHF. DNA of the CDR3: TGCGCCAGCAGTCAAGGAGTCATCTTAGCAGATACGCAGCATTTT.

The chain employs TRBV11-2 and TRBJ1-2; D is unresolved. The CDR3 contains 16 residues. V shed 0 bases and J shed 11 bases, with 22 bases lying between them. The V gene's germline CDR1 is SGHAT and CDR2 FQNNGV. The DNA of the CDR3 is TGTGCCAGCAGCTTAGATTCGGTAGTCTATTCTCGAGGTTACACCTTC. It translates to CASSLDSVVYSRGYTF.

This clonotype was seen a handful of times. An end of the junction differs from the germline gene, which may be a read error. The rearrangement uses TRBV6-1 and TRBJ2-5, with TRBD1 matching over 8 bases. Germline-derived CDR1 and CDR2 are MNHNS and SASEGT. CDR3 length: 15 residues. The CDR3 coding sequence is TGTGCCAGCAGTGAAATACCAGGGGGCCAAGAGACCCAGTATTTC. Its protein is CASSEIPGGQETQYF.

A remark on this clonotype: A much larger clone lies a single base off, so this may be a read error. The CDR3 spells CSAQSQKNTEVSF. The CDR3 DNA follows: TGCAGCGCTCAGAGCCAGAAGAACACTGAAGTTTCCTTT. The chain recombines TRBV29-1 with TRBJ1-1, with unresolved D. Germline CDR1 reads SQVTM; CDR2 reads ANQGSEA. This CDR3 contains 13 residues.

This clonotype was observed a single time. A much larger clone lies one base from this, so it may be a read error. The chain has TRBV29-1 and TRBJ2-1, with a weak D call TRBD2 (6 bases). The CDR3 has 15 amino acids. The V end lost 2 bases, the J end lost 4 bases, and 15 bases lay between the germline ends. Germline CDR1 is SQVTM and CDR2 is ANQGSEA. CDR3 residues: CSVETTSWRYNEQFF. The CDR3 coding sequence is TGCAGCGTTGAAACCACTAGCTGGAGATACAATGAGCAGTTCTTC.

The table lists this clonotype with a few counts. Given a much more abundant clone one base away, this may be a read error. V is TRBV5-4 and J is TRBJ2-5, with D unresolved. The CDR3 sequence is 14 residues long. CDR1 and CDR2 from the germline V gene are SGHNT and YYREEE (reference sequence). This chain's CDR3 is CASSFISTQEIQYF. Here the CDR3 DNA reads TGTGCCAGCAGCTTTATATCCACCCAAGAGATCCAGTACTTC.

About this clonotype itself: At one of its ends the junction is not consistent with the germline gene, which may arise from a read error. The chain joins TRBV29-1 to TRBJ2-3; no firm D call. The CDR3 is made up of 16 amino acids. The germline CDR1 and CDR2 sequences are SQVTM and ANQGSEA. CDR3 DNA sequence: TGCAGCGTCGCTGGAGTGGACGGACGTAGTACAGATAGGCAGTATTTT. Residues: CSVAGVDGRSTDRQYF.

To note about this clonotype: At one end, the junction sequence differs from germline, possibly due to a read error. This chain uses TRBV5-4 with TRBJ1-1; TRBD1 matches at 9 bases. CDR1 and CDR2 (germline): SGHNT, YYREEE (reference sequence). CDR3 length: 14 residues. CDR3 amino acids: CARSGTGLNTEAFF. DNA of the CDR3: TGTGCCAGGAGCGGGACAGGGTTAAACACTGAAGCCTTCTTT.

The CDR3 spells CGSSLPTSGKPTDTQYF. The CDR3, as DNA: TGTGGAAGCAGCCTGCCGACTAGCGGGAAGCCCACCGATACGCAGTATTTT. This chain joins TRBV11-2 and TRBJ2-3; 11 nucleotides align to TRBD2. CDR3 length: 17 residues. The germline V gene encodes CDR1 SGHAT and CDR2 FQNNGV.

With regard to this clonotype: One end of the junction is discordant with germline, which a read error may explain. The CDR3 loop reads CSSIDSGEAQYF. The CDR3 DNA reads TGCAGTAGTATAGACAGTGGAGAGGCCCAGTACTTC. The chain carries TRBV29-1 and TRBJ2-5, with D perhaps TRBD1 (5 bases). This CDR3 spans 12 amino acids. Germline loops: CDR1 SQVTM, CDR2 ANQGSEA.

As concerns this clonotype: Since a much larger clone is just one base distant, this may be a read error. The J gene is TRBJ2-1, the V gene TRBV2; perhaps TRBD2 as D (5 bases). There are 11 residues in the CDR3. Germline values: CDR1 SNHLY, CDR2 FYNNEI. The CDR3 loop reads CALPAGNGQFF. The CDR3 DNA sequence: TGTGCCCTCCCTGCCGGGAATGGGCAGTTCTTC.

Notes on this clonotype: The junction and the germline gene differ at one end; a read error may be behind it. V and J are TRBV11-2 and TRBJ1-1, with 7 bases that match TRBD1. Germline values: CDR1 SGHAT, CDR2 FQNNGV. The CDR3 runs 18 residues. CDR3 nucleotides: TGTGTCAGCAGCCGCGGACACCTAGGGGACAGCGGTAACACTGAAGCTTTCTTT. Amino acids: CVSSRGHLGDSGNTEAFF.

In its sample, this clonotype was seen many times. J is TRBJ1-6 and V is TRBV4-3, with 8 bases aligning to TRBD1. This CDR3 region has 15 residues. The germline CDR1 and CDR2 sequences are LGHNA and YSLEER. The V gene end was trimmed by 1 base and the J gene end by 7 bases; junction bases not matched to a gene: 3. In DNA form, the CDR3 reads TGCGCCAGCAGCCAAGTCGGACAGGGAAATTCACCCCTCCACTTT. It specifies CASSQVGQGNSPLHF.

On this clonotype itself: An end of the junction does not agree with germline; a read error may underlie this. This chain joins TRBV11-2 and TRBJ2-2, with D perhaps matching TRBD2 (5 bases). The germline CDR1 and CDR2 sequences are SGHAT and FQNNGV. This CDR3 spans 15 amino acids. CDR3 region: CASSFTGSNTGKLFF. CDR3 coding DNA: TGTGCCAGCAGCTTTACGGGATCGAACACCGGGAAGCTATTTTTT.

Turning to this clonotype: With a much larger clone just one base away, this may be a read error. The rearrangement links TRBV29-1 to TRBJ1-2, with unresolved D. This CDR3 comprises 15 residues. Germline V lookup: CDR1 SQVTM, CDR2 ANQGSEA. CDR3 region: CSIEVSASASYGYTF. The DNA of the CDR3 is TGCAGCATTGAAGTATCCGCCAGCGCCTCCTATGGCTACACCTTC. The whole variable domain, remainder taken from reference TRBV29-1 and TRBJ1-2, is SAVISQKPSRDICQRGTSLTIQCQVDSQVTMMFWYRQQPGQSLTLIATANQGSEATYESGFVIDKFPISRPNLTFSTLTVSNMSPEDSSIYLCSIEVSASASYGYTFGSGTRLTVV.

This clonotype was seen more than once but under ten times. The chain is built from TRBV5-6 and TRBJ2-2, with 9 bases that match TRBD1. Germline CDR1 reads SGHDT; CDR2 reads YYEEEE. The CDR3 spans 16 residues. V lost 4 bases and J lost 1; bases outside the gene matches: 5. In DNA, the CDR3 is TGTGCCAGCAGCGTACCGGGACAGGGGAACACCGGGGAGCTGTTTTTT. As protein: CASSVPGQGNTGELFF.

The chain combines TRBV29-1 with TRBJ2-3; D is possibly TRBD1 (5 bases). Germline-derived CDR1 and CDR2 are SQVTM and ANQGSEA. V lost 7 bases to trimming and J lost 2 bases, with 16 bases between them. This CDR3 has 14 residues. The CDR3 loop is CSASPRQHTDTQYF. Written as DNA, the CDR3 is TGCAGCGCGAGTCCGAGACAGCACACAGATACGCAGTATTTT.

This clonotype was detected only a few times. The junction and the germline gene differ at one end; a read error may be behind it. The rearrangement joins TRBV29-1 to TRBJ2-5, with D tentatively TRBD1 (6 bases). The CDR3 totals 14 residues. CDR1 and CDR2 from the germline V gene are SQVTM and ANQGSEA. For the CDR3, the DNA is TGCAGTTTTAGGACAGCATCGTTTCAAGAGGCCCAGTACTTC. Its translation: CSFRTASFQEAQYF.

There are many counts of this clonotype. The rearrangement links TRBV4-2 to TRBJ2-3, with D possibly TRBD2 on 6 matching bases. The ends were cut back, 8 bases at V and 2 bases at J, with 11 bases in the middle. CDR3 length: 13 amino acids. Germline V gives CDR1 LGHNA, CDR2 YNFKEQ. CDR3 sequence reads: CASGRESTDTQYF. The DNA of the CDR3 is TGTGCCAGCGGTCGGGAGTCCACAGATACGCAGTATTTT.

This clonotype was found a few times. The chain has TRBV6-1 and TRBJ2-1; 7 nucleotides line up with TRBD2. The CDR3 is 16 residues long. With 5 bases clipped from V and 7 bases from J, the junction kept 14 bases outside the gene matches. The germline gives CDR1 MNHNS, CDR2 SASEGT. CDR3 residues: CASSRKGSGDWNEQFF. The CDR3 nucleotides are TGTGCCAGCAGTCGAAAGGGAAGCGGGGATTGGAATGAGCAGTTCTTC.

This clonotype was observed a handful of times. This chain links TRBV11-2 with TRBJ1-2, with TRBD1 matching 8 bases. V was pared by 5 bases and J by 7 bases, with 6 bases of the junction left unmatched. The CDR3 extends over 13 amino acids. Germline V gives CDR1 SGHAT, CDR2 FQNNGV. The CDR3 here is CASSPPGQGGYTF. The CDR3 region has the DNA TGTGCCAGCAGCCCTCCCGGACAGGGTGGCTACACCTTC.

This sequence joins TRBV10-3 and TRBJ1-5, with unresolved D. This CDR3 comprises 14 residues. Germline V gene sequence: CDR1 ENHRY, CDR2 SYGVKD. Trimming stripped 1 base from V and 12 bases from J, with 16 bases between. As DNA, the CDR3 is TGTGCCATCAGTGAGTACGAGGGCGATCATCTCCAGCATTTT. This gives the protein CAISEYEGDHLQHF.

The chain carries TRBV29-1 and TRBJ2-1; possibly TRBD1 or TRBD2 for D (6 bases each). V lost 8 bases and J 9 bases, leaving 17 bases between the germline ends. This CDR3 spans 12 amino acids. Germline V gene sequence: CDR1 SQVTM, CDR2 ANQGSEA. This CDR3 is CSLQQGGSEQFF. The CDR3 DNA reads TGCAGCCTCCAACAGGGAGGTAGTGAGCAGTTCTTC.